Listed here is a single TCR beta chain. This clonotype has a handful of counts. Its target antigen remains unknown. No clone much larger than this one lies a single base away; base qualities are absent. The record originates from a study of human T cells and chemical hapten exposure (dated by TCRdb to the early 2020s). For the study in its entirety: For sensitization, 2% DPC in acetone was applied to a 2 cm by 2 cm area of upper inner arm skin. This study followed changes in the peripheral blood TCR repertoire in vivo during primary and secondary sensitization of alopecia patients to the hapten diphenylcyclopropenone (DPC). Blood samples were taken from patients before sensitization (week 0) and at 2, 6 and about 24 weeks after DPC sensitization. Around 29 alopecia patients provided blood for TCR sequencing at one to four time points (pre-sensitization, 2, 6 and 24 weeks). Patch testing was performed on the upper back with Finn chambers containing 0.01% DPC, and the patch tests were scored after 6 days according to International Contact Dermatitis Research Group standards. Alopecia areata with under or over 50% scalp involvement, alopecia totalis and alopecia universalis were represented in the patient cohort, which was mostly female. Throughout the approximately 24-week study period, patients were also given weekly therapeutic DPC doses on the scalp. Libraries were combined into a pool for sequencing, and differences in TCR yield between samples came mainly from small differences in library volumes within the pool. From each blood RNA sample, both TCR alpha and TCR beta chains were sequenced. Broad study findings and their caveats: Expanded TCRs formed significantly more large CDR3 similarity clusters than pre-sensitization or healthy control sets, consistent with antigen-driven responses. Repeated subsampling changed both the strength of the expansion versus patch-test correlation and the threshold at which the correlation became significant. The number of TCRs above 1 in 1000 frequency did not change with DPC sensitization; there was no evidence of global repertoire structure alterations. A positive correlation was found between the number of PT1 expanded TCRs and patch test score, with significance reached at thresholds 8, 16 and 32 but not 4. All patients had alopecia, a presumed autoimmune disease, so their immune response might differ from that of healthy individuals.

From a lookup of the germline V gene (reference sequence), CDR1 and CDR2 are GTSNPN and SVGIG. There are 14 amino acids in the CDR3, from cysteine to phenylalanine inclusive. The sequence is cut down to CDR3 DNA, 42 bases in frame from base 1. V sheds 0 bases and J sheds 2 bases, leaving 9 bases between their ends. According to the study, the label for this sample's time point signals: patch test 1, 2 weeks after DPC sensitization. The sample's treatment or condition label, decoded: therapeutic diphenylcyclopropenone sensitization with weekly scalp DPC. Total RNA was extracted from unfractionated whole blood collected in Tempus Blood RNA tubes. At each patch-test visit, blood was drawn before the patch test was applied. Eligible patients were aged 18 to 70, diagnosed with alopecia, deemed suitable for DPC therapy, and excluded if pregnant. To prepare the library, RACE was applied. TCRdb lists the instrument as NextSeq 500. During library preparation, unique molecular identifiers were attached to individual cDNA molecules so that TCRs could be counted quantitatively and reproducibly. In the authors' own workflow: Samples had a median of roughly 99,000 TCRs, with a range from about 23,224 to 750,000. V, J and CDR3 annotation of the TCR reads was performed with the Decombinator software suite. To make PS versus PT1 abundance plots, every sample was subsampled to the same number of TCRs (28,000). TCRs were defined as expanded if absent before sensitization and observed at least eight times at the 2-week time point. TCRdb took the public reads, trimmed them with fastp at Q25, ran MiXCR for clone calling and kept in-frame beta chains. For every CDR3 protein sequence, its rows merge into one entry that carries the most common genes and DNA. The V and J calls here are based on TCRdb, not the publication. The sample yields approximately 52,000 distinct CDR3 sequences; about 10% were counted once. 1.8% of the sample rests with the top ten.

The sequenced sample was whole blood, obtained in connection with sensitization to the hapten diphenylcyclopropenone (DPC). Here the chain combines TRBV30 and TRBJ2-3; no D gene can be assigned with confidence. This TCR derives from a woman between 35 and 50 years old with alopecia areata. Some clones in this sample may be carry-over from other donors' samples. The CDR3 here reads CAWSVYYPTDTQYF. The DNA reads TGTGCCTGGAGTGTTTACTACCCCACAGATACGCAGTATTTT.